This passage covers 14 T cell receptor beta chains from one sample sequenced in a study of blood T cell repertoires in COVID-19 (dated by TCRdb to 2020 to 2021). Libraries were built with the immunoSEQ multiplex PCR assay. Entries here come from immuneACCESS through TCRdb and include only in-frame sequences with V and J called. Some clones fail to appear in such tables; in the studies checked, an unresolved V gene covers under half of the shortfall, and the cause of the remainder is unknown. This sample gives tens of thousands of clones in total; 85% to 95% of them show up just once. Approximately 2.3% of the sample is in the top ten clones. Sequencing was carried out using peripheral blood. These receptors were obtained from a human donor with active COVID-19. The donor label of this sample is uncertain.

This clone was counted a single time. The chain uses TRBV28 and TRBJ2-3; TRBD2 agrees at 8 bases. The CDR3 is 15 amino acids. Trimming removed 3 bases from V and 1 base from J; junction bases left unmatched: 3. Germline V gene lookup returns CDR1 MDHEN and CDR2 SYDVKM. CDR3: CASSFGAGGTDTQYF. As DNA, the CDR3 is TGTGCCAGCAGTTTCGGAGCGGGGGGCACAGATACGCAGTATTTT.

The chain employs TRBV6-6 and TRBJ2-2; 9 bases map to TRBD2. This CDR3 contains 17 residues. J gave up 0 bases and V 5 bases, and 7 bases lay outside the gene matches. In germline, CDR1 is MNHNY, CDR2 SVGAGI (reference sequence). The DNA for the CDR3 is TGTGCCAGCAGTCCGACCAGCGGGGGGACGAACACCGGGGAGCTGTTTTTT. This translates into CASSPTSGGTNTGELFF.

The rearrangement joins TRBV27 to TRBJ2-7, with unresolved D. Trimming shortened V by 0 bases and J by 0 bases, and 9 bases separated the two germline ends. Per germline, CDR1 MNHEY and CDR2 SMNVEV (reference sequence). The CDR3 loop spans 15 amino acids. The CDR3 DNA is TGTGCCAGCAGTTTATCAGCGCGGAGCTCCTACGAGCAGTACTTC. Amino acid sequence: CASSLSARSSYEQYF.

The chain joins TRBV2 to TRBJ2-7; 9 bases fit TRBD2. Germline trimming cut 9 bases from V and 4 bases from J; bases unmatched to any gene: 16. The CDR3 extends over 16 amino acids. The germline gives CDR1 SNHLY, CDR2 FYNNEI. CDR3 residues: CASTLPGAGGAYEQYF. The CDR3 DNA reads TGTGCCAGTACCCTACCGGGAGCGGGGGGCGCGTACGAGCAGTACTTC.

The chain recombines TRBV7-2 with TRBJ2-5, with D perhaps matching TRBD1 (5 bases). There are 16 residues in the CDR3. The V end was cut by 2 bases, the J end by 2 bases, with 15 bases between. Germline lookup yields CDR1 SGHTA and CDR2 FQGNSA. CDR3 DNA: TGTGCCAGCAGCTTAACATTGGGGCCGGAACAAGAGACCCAGTACTTC. This encodes CASSLTLGPEQETQYF.

V is TRBV29-1 and J is TRBJ2-7; 11 nucleotides agree with TRBD2. The CDR3 extends over 15 amino acids. V trimming: 2 bases; J trimming: 4 bases; junction bases outside the gene matches: 7. Germline-derived CDR1 and CDR2 are SQVTM and ANQGSEA. The CDR3 coding sequence is TGCAGCGTTGAAAGTACGACTAGCGGGGTGTACGAGCAGTACTTC. Its protein product is CSVESTTSGVYEQYF.

This chain connects TRBV10-2 to TRBJ2-3, with 8 positions matching TRBD2. This CDR3 comprises 16 residues. Germline CDR1 is WSHSY and CDR2 is SAAADI. Trimming at V came to 3 bases and at J to 0 bases, leaving 5 bases not matched to a gene. The CDR3 loop is CASSEQRGPSTDTQYF. CDR3 bases: TGCGCCAGCAGTGAACAGCGGGGGCCTAGCACAGATACGCAGTATTTT.

The chain joins TRBV11-2 to TRBJ2-1; D perhaps matches TRBD1 (5 bases). CDR3 length equals 15 residues. V was pared by 5 bases and J by 2 bases, with 13 bases between. Per the germline V gene, CDR1 is SGHAT and CDR2 is FQNNGV. The CDR3 here is CASSLQQVAYNEQFF. The CDR3, as DNA: TGTGCCAGCAGCCTACAACAGGTAGCCTACAATGAGCAGTTCTTC.

The chain is built from TRBV18 and TRBJ1-1; a possible D gene is TRBD1 (6 bases). The CDR3 consists of 17 residues. Trimming removed 3 bases from V and 7 bases from J, with 24 bases in between. Germline CDR1 is KGHSH and CDR2 is LQKENI. CDR3 sequence: CASSPEAQGAGRGEAFF. The CDR3 DNA follows: TGTGCCAGCTCACCGGAGGCACAGGGCGCCGGACGGGGTGAAGCTTTCTTT.

The gene calls are TRBV27 and TRBJ2-3; the D gene is possibly TRBD1 (6 bases). There are 13 residues in the CDR3. Germline V CDR1 and CDR2: MNHEY, SMNVEV (reference sequence). The V and J ends lost 8 bases and 2 bases respectively, with 11 bases between them. The CDR3 sequence is CASSGDTTDTQYF. CDR3 DNA: TGTGCCAGCTCTGGGGACACCACAGATACGCAGTATTTT.

This rearrangement joins TRBV6-1 to TRBJ1-2; D remains ambiguous. V lost 0 bases and J 3 bases, leaving 8 bases between the germline ends. Germline V CDR1 and CDR2: MNHNS, SASEGT. This CDR3 has 14 residues. The CDR3 DNA follows: TGTGCCAGCAGTGAAGCCCACCGGGACTATGGCTACACCTTC. Encoded protein: CASSEAHRDYGYTF.

The chain uses TRBV19 and TRBJ1-5, with D hard to call. This CDR3 contains 13 residues. The germline gives CDR1 LNHDA, CDR2 SQIVND (reference sequence). Trimming pared 7 bases from V and 3 bases from J, leaving 10 bases between. In DNA form, the CDR3 reads TGTGCCAGTAAGGAGACGGTCAATCAGCCCCAGCATTTT. Its translation is CASKETVNQPQHF.

The chain links TRBV3-1 (or the pseudogene TRBV3-2) to TRBJ1-1; possible D gene TRBD1, 6 bases. This CDR3 comprises 14 residues. Germline V gene data show CDR1 as LGHDT and CDR2 as YNNKEL (reference sequence). V lost 5 bases to trimming and J lost 7 bases, with 17 bases between them. The CDR3 region is CASSDRFVSDEAFF. CDR3 DNA sequence: TGTGCCAGCAGCGACAGGTTCGTCTCCGATGAAGCTTTCTTT.

V usage is TRBV28 and J usage is TRBJ1-1; D unresolved. CDR1 is MDHEN, CDR2 SYDVKM, per germline. Trimming pared 6 bases from V and 5 bases from J, leaving 13 bases between. The CDR3 extends over 13 amino acids. The CDR3 coding sequence is TGTGCCAGCAGGGTGGGTCGAGGGACTGAAGCTTTCTTT. Translating it yields CASRVGRGTEAFF. The complete variable domain, with remaining parts taken from reference TRBV28 and TRBJ1-1, reads DVKVTQSSRYLVKRTGEKVFLECVQDMDHENMFWYRQDPGLGLRLIYFSYDVKMKEKGDIPEGYSVSREKKERFSLILESASTNQTSMYLCASRVGRGTEAFFGQGTRLTVV.